The source of this T cell receptor (beta chain) is a study of blood T cells in healthy people across ages. Points from the study as a whole: There were more naive CD4+ cells and higher diversity in long-lived donors than in aged donors. A conclusive naive versus antigen-experienced comparison was prevented by the unsorted PBMCs. Expanded clonotype shifts may have been confounded, as the donors had an unknown CMV status.

A remark on this clonotype: The target antigen is unknown. A much larger clone lies one base from this, so it may be a read error.

Germline V gene lookup returns CDR1 MNHNY and CDR2 SVGAGI (reference sequence). The V end lost 6 bases, the J end lost 6 bases, and 9 bases lay between the germline ends. This CDR3 has 12 residues. Next came a second PCR, run for roughly 6 to 11 cycles, which used a sample-barcoded 5' primer along with a J-beta primer mix. TCRdb independently ran MiXCR on the 5' RACE reads; one entry per CDR3 protein. The data show approximately 810,000 distinct CDR3 sequences, roughly 34% seen once. J is TRBJ2-4 and V is TRBV6-6, with D tentatively TRBD1 (5 bases). The sequence was collected from a man aged 18 to 30 in good health. Material for sequencing was blood. The CDR3: CASSRERNIQYF. Here the CDR3 DNA reads TGTGCCAGCAGCAGGGAAAGAAACATTCAGTACTTC.